One and the same sample provided the 30 T cell receptor beta chains below, sequenced in a study of OX40 agonist ivuxolimab in advanced cancers. Data came from immunoSEQ multiplex PCR; TCRdb stores just in-frame clones and leaves some out. The table lists 85,000 or so clones, 65% to 90% of them singletons. The sequences come from CD4+ or CD8+ T cells sorted from blood, collected in a trial of the OX40 agonist ivuxolimab. These receptor sequences come from an adult with an advanced solid tumor such as melanoma, head and neck, liver or kidney cancer.

The chain couples TRBV9 to TRBJ2-1; D gene ambiguous. Germline V CDR1 and CDR2: SGDLS, YYNGEE. Trimming pared 0 bases from V and 7 bases from J, leaving 8 bases between. The CDR3 consists of 13 residues. The CDR3 nucleotides read TGTGCCAGCAGCGTAGCTGGGGTGAATGAGCAGTTCTTC. The encoded protein is CASSVAGVNEQFF.

To note about this clone: At one end, the junction sequence differs from germline, possibly due to a read error. The CDR3 here is CAGSRQTGQPQHF. The CDR3 nucleotides read TGTGCCGGCAGCAGACAGACCGGTCAGCCCCAGCATTTT. V usage is TRBV28 and J usage is TRBJ1-5, with a possible D match to TRBD1 (5 bases). Germline lookup yields CDR1 MDHEN and CDR2 SYDVKM. The CDR3 length is 13 residues. Full variable domain (rest looked up from reference TRBV28 and TRBJ1-5): DVKVTQSSRYLVKRTGEKVFLECVQDMDHENMFWYRQDPGLGLRLIYFSYDVKMKEKGDIPEGYSVSREKKERFSLILESASTNQTSMYLCAGSRQTGQPQHFGDGTRLSIL.

The rearrangement links TRBV28 to TRBJ2-7; D may be TRBD1 or TRBD2 (5 bases each). The germline V and J ends were trimmed by 7 bases and 1 base, with 11 bases remaining between them. This CDR3 has 13 amino acids. The germline V gene encodes CDR1 MDHEN and CDR2 SYDVKM. The CDR3 region has the DNA TGTGCCAGCACTATAGAGGGGTCCTACGAGCAGTACTTC. Protein: CASTIEGSYEQYF.

The V call is TRBV6-5, the J call TRBJ1-2; TRBD1 agrees at 9 bases. CDR1 is MNHEY and CDR2 is SVGAGI in the germline V gene. This CDR3 is built from 15 residues. J lost 4 bases, V lost 7 bases, and 10 bases had no gene match. For the CDR3, the DNA is TGTGCCAGCACCCACAGGGGGACAGGGACCTATGGCTACACCTTC. Its translation: CASTHRGTGTYGYTF.

CDR3: CATLRQTPTHYGYTF. The DNA of the CDR3 is TGTGCCACCCTTAGACAGACCCCAACACACTATGGCTACACCTTC. This rearrangement joins TRBV10-3 to TRBJ1-2, with a weak D call TRBD1 (5 bases). The CDR3 is 15 amino acids. V lost 10 bases to trimming and J lost 3 bases, with 21 bases between them. Looked up from germline, CDR1 is ENHRY and CDR2 is SYGVKD.

The V gene is TRBV7-2, the J gene TRBJ1-5; 7 nucleotides agree with TRBD1. Germline V gene lookup returns CDR1 SGHTA and CDR2 FQGNSA. CDR3 length equals 15 residues. The ends lost 1 base at V and 3 bases at J; junction bases unmatched: 3. The CDR3 spells CASSLGQGLNQPQHF. The CDR3 nucleotides read TGTGCCAGCAGCTTAGGACAGGGCCTCAATCAGCCCCAGCATTTT.

The rearrangement links TRBV10-3 to TRBJ1-2, with TRBD1 as a possible D gene (5 bases). CDR3 length: 16 amino acids. Deletions cut 5 bases from V and 4 bases from J, with 20 bases between. Germline V gene data show CDR1 as ENHRY and CDR2 as SYGVKD. CDR3 DNA sequence: TGTGCCATCAGTCCCCGGGACGCCACCAACAGCTATGGCTACACCTTC. It specifies CAISPRDATNSYGYTF.

This clone showed up just once. The V and J genes are TRBV19 and TRBJ2-1; D is unclear. CDR1 and CDR2 (germline): LNHDA, SQIVND (reference sequence). This CDR3 contains 14 residues. V gave up 5 bases and J gave up 9 bases, with 17 bases separating them. The CDR3, as DNA: TGTGCCAGTAGTTCCCGGGCCAGGTTAGTTGAGCAGTTCTTC. It translates to CASSSRARLVEQFF.

The J gene is TRBJ1-6, the V gene TRBV6-5, with 7 bases identical to TRBD1. Germline CDR1 and CDR2: MNHEY and SVGAGI. This CDR3 comprises 15 residues. V lost 0 bases, J lost 7 bases, and 3 bases stayed unmatched. For the CDR3, the DNA is TGTGCCAGCAGTTACTCGGGACAGACAAATTCACCCCTCCACTTT. Translating it yields CASSYSGQTNSPLHF.

This clone was detected once. CDR3 sequence: CASSYRLDRTHYGYTF. In DNA, the CDR3 is TGTGCCAGCAGTTATAGGCTTGACAGGACCCACTATGGCTACACCTTC. This chain uses TRBV28 with TRBJ1-2, with a weak D call TRBD1 (6 bases). V lost 4 bases, J lost 3 bases, and 18 bases lay in between. This CDR3 contains 16 residues. CDR1 and CDR2 (germline): MDHEN, SYDVKM.

The chain employs TRBV15 and TRBJ2-1, with 12 nucleotides matching TRBD2. The CDR3 runs to 19 residues. CDR1 LNHNV and CDR2 YYDKDF come from the germline V gene (reference sequence). J lost 0 bases, V lost 9 bases, and 15 bases had no gene match. The CDR3 spells CATPVPGLAGITSYNEQFF. CDR3 nucleotide sequence: TGTGCCACTCCAGTCCCGGGACTAGCGGGCATTACCTCCTACAATGAGCAGTTCTTC. Using reference TRBV15 and TRBJ2-1 for the parts outside the CDR3, the full variable domain is DAMVIQNPRYQVTQFGKPVTLSCSQTLNHNVMYWYQQKSSQAPKLLFHYYDKDFNNEADTPDNFQSRRPNTSFCFLDIRSPGLGDTAMYLCATPVPGLAGITSYNEQFFGPGTRLTVL.

The rearrangement links TRBV6-1 to TRBJ1-4; 7 nucleotides align to TRBD1. Germline-derived CDR1 and CDR2 are MNHNS and SASEGT. This CDR3 is built from 14 residues. With 2 bases clipped from V and 4 bases from J, the junction kept 1 base outside the gene matches. The CDR3 sequence is CASSETGDNEKLFF. The CDR3 nucleotides read TGTGCCAGCAGTGAAACAGGGGATAATGAAAAACTGTTTTTT.

The genes are TRBV2 and TRBJ2-1, with 9 bases that match TRBD2. The CDR3 spans 15 residues. With 7 bases clipped from V and 5 bases from J, the junction kept 9 bases outside the gene matches. The germline V gene encodes CDR1 SNHLY and CDR2 FYNNEI. As DNA, the CDR3 is TGTGCCAGCAAGTTCGAGCGGGGGGCCCACAATGAGCAGTTCTTC. Amino acids: CASKFERGAHNEQFF.

The rearrangement joins TRBV7-6 to TRBJ2-2; possible D gene TRBD2, 7 bases. Trimming took off 0 bases at V and 6 bases at J, with 17 bases between the two ends. The CDR3 sequence is 17 residues long. Germline V gives CDR1 SGHVS, CDR2 FNYEAQ. In DNA form, the CDR3 reads TGTGCCAGCAGCTTAGCGGGAGGGACATACGGTTCCGGGGAGCTGTTTTTT. This sequence encodes CASSLAGGTYGSGELFF.

This clone was seen only once. The chain links TRBV5-4 to TRBJ2-1; 8 nucleotides align to TRBD1. After removal of 4 bases from V and 1 base from J, the junction contained 10 bases not matched to a gene. CDR3 length: 17 residues. Germline values: CDR1 SGHNT, CDR2 YYREEE (reference sequence). CDR3 sequence: CASSLQTNRGSYNEQFF. CDR3 in DNA: TGTGCCAGCAGCCTACAAACCAACAGGGGGTCCTACAATGAGCAGTTCTTC.

The CDR3 region is CASSNRRNSNQPQHF. In DNA form, the CDR3 reads TGTGCCAGCAGTAACAGGAGAAATAGCAATCAGCCCCAGCATTTT. The chain carries TRBV6-1 and TRBJ1-5; D is possibly TRBD1 (5 bases). From germline, CDR1 is MNHNS and CDR2 SASEGT. CDR3 size: 15 residues. Trimming removed 5 bases at V and 0 bases at J, with 11 bases between.

V is TRBV6-5 and J is TRBJ2-7, with D possibly matching TRBD1 (7 bases). In germline, CDR1 is MNHEY, CDR2 SVGAGI. CDR3 length: 16 amino acids. V was shortened by 1 base and J by 0 bases, with 13 bases between the two germline ends. The CDR3 loop reads CASSYWRGRHSYEQYF. The CDR3 coding sequence is TGTGCCAGCAGTTACTGGAGGGGGCGGCACTCCTACGAGCAGTACTTC.

Only one count was recorded for this clone. The V and J genes are TRBV9 and TRBJ1-6; D is possibly TRBD1 (5 bases). Germline CDR1 and CDR2: SGDLS and YYNGEE. The V end lost 0 bases, the J end lost 8 bases, and 9 bases lay between the germline ends. This CDR3 has 14 residues. The CDR3 DNA sequence: TGTGCCAGCAGCGTAGGACAGCGGGATTCACCCCTCCACTTT. Translating gives CASSVGQRDSPLHF.

The chain couples TRBV20-1 to TRBJ2-2; no firm D call. V lost 5 bases and J lost 2, with 3 bases in between. Germline CDR1 is DFQATT and CDR2 is SNEGSKA (reference sequence). This CDR3 contains 11 residues. The CDR3 reads CSAFNTGELFF. CDR3 in DNA: TGCAGTGCTTTTAACACCGGGGAGCTGTTTTTT.

The chain carries TRBV5-6 and TRBJ2-7, with D unclear. V was clipped by 0 bases and J by 5 bases, with 3 bases between them. CDR1 is SGHDT, CDR2 YYEEEE, per germline. The length of the CDR3 is 11 residues. CDR3: CASSLVDEQYF. The CDR3 DNA sequence: TGTGCCAGCAGCTTGGTAGACGAGCAGTACTTC.

V usage is TRBV29-1 and J usage is TRBJ2-1; TRBD2 aligns across 12 bases. J was trimmed by 0 bases and V by 1 base; bases with no gene match: 7. The CDR3 has 18 amino acids. Germline V gene data show CDR1 as SQVTM and CDR2 as ANQGSEA. CDR3 nucleotide sequence: TGCAGCGTTGAAGTGGCTAGCGGGGGGGCCCTCTCCTACAATGAGCAGTTCTTC. It is translated as CSVEVASGGALSYNEQFF.

This clone has a handful of counts. The rearrangement uses TRBV30 and TRBJ1-5, with a possible D match to TRBD1 (5 bases). The germline V and J ends were trimmed by 4 bases and 7 bases, with 11 bases remaining between them. CDR3 size: 12 residues. Germline loops: CDR1 GTSNPN, CDR2 SVGIG (reference sequence). The DNA for the CDR3 is TGTGCCTGGAATAGTCAGGGCCAGCCCCAGCATTTT. Translating it yields CAWNSQGQPQHF.

The chain is built from TRBV5-5 and TRBJ2-5, with 8 positions matching TRBD2. The CDR3 totals 13 residues. V dropped 4 bases and J dropped 4; count of bases not matched to a gene: 3. CDR1 and CDR2 from the germline V gene are SGHKS and YYEKEE (reference sequence). The CDR3 region has the DNA TGTGCCAGCAGCAGAACTAGCGGAGAGACCCAGTACTTC. Its translation is CASSRTSGETQYF.

The chain recombines TRBV6-1 with TRBJ2-3, with no clear D. Germline V gives CDR1 MNHNS, CDR2 SASEGT. The V and J ends lost 4 bases and 2 bases respectively, with 10 bases between them. CDR3 length equals 14 residues. The CDR3 reads CASSVYRHTDTQYF. The CDR3 DNA follows: TGTGCCAGCAGTGTATACAGACACACAGATACGCAGTATTTT.

V gene TRBV28 combines with J gene TRBJ1-6, with 9 bases aligning to TRBD1. From germline, CDR1 is MDHEN and CDR2 SYDVKM. Losses at the gene ends were 8 bases for V and 4 bases for J; bases not matched to a gene: 6. The CDR3 runs 15 residues. The DNA of the CDR3 is TGTGCCAGCTGCGGGACAGGGAATTATAATTCACCCCTCCACTTT. It translates to CASCGTGNYNSPLHF.

The chain links TRBV4-1 to TRBJ2-3; a weak D match, TRBD2 (5 bases). V gave up 1 base and J gave up 2 bases, with 13 bases separating them. CDR3 length equals 16 residues. Per germline, CDR1 MGHRA and CDR2 YSYEKL. The CDR3 sequence is CASSQATRRFTDTQYF. The CDR3, as DNA: TGCGCCAGCAGCCAAGCAACCCGGAGGTTCACAGATACGCAGTATTTT.

J is TRBJ1-2 and V is TRBV11-2, with D uncertain. CDR1 is SGHAT, CDR2 FQNNGV, per germline. The V and J ends lost 3 bases and 1 base respectively, with 9 bases between them. CDR3 length: 14 amino acids. The CDR3 sequence: CASSLGGLNYGYTF. CDR3 DNA sequence: TGTGCCAGCAGCTTGGGAGGGCTTAACTATGGCTACACCTTC.

This chain uses TRBV13 with TRBJ2-7, with a tentative D call TRBD2 (5 bases). Germline V lookup: CDR1 PRHDT, CDR2 FYEKMQ (reference sequence). Trimming took 2 bases from V and 2 from J, leaving 10 bases between them. CDR3 length: 14 amino acids. The CDR3 loop is CASSLSGRTYEQYF. The CDR3 DNA sequence: TGTGCCAGCAGCTTAAGCGGCAGAACCTACGAGCAGTACTTC. Combining the CDR3 with reference TRBV13 and TRBJ2-7 gives the whole variable domain AAGVIQSPRHLIKEKRETATLKCYPIPRHDTVYWYQQGPGQDPQFLISFYEKMQSDKGSIPDRFSAQQFSDYHSELNMSSLELGDSALYFCASSLSGRTYEQYFGPGTRLTVT.

The J gene is TRBJ2-7, the V gene TRBV29-1; a weak D match, TRBD2 (6 bases). Per the germline V gene, CDR1 is SQVTM and CDR2 is ANQGSEA. The V gene lost 4 bases and the J gene lost 1 base, with 11 bases spanning the gap. The CDR3 has 13 amino acids. The CDR3 sequence: CSVGGVYSYEQYF. As DNA, the CDR3 is TGCAGCGTTGGCGGGGTATATTCCTACGAGCAGTACTTC.

The chain links TRBV14 to TRBJ2-5, with D possibly being TRBD2 (5 bases). The CDR3 consists of 12 residues. V was shortened by 4 bases and J by 5 bases, with 8 bases between the two germline ends. The germline gives CDR1 SGHDN, CDR2 FVKESK. The CDR3: CASSRPGETQYF. For the CDR3, the DNA is TGTGCCAGCAGCCGGCCGGGGGAGACCCAGTACTTC.